The source of this T cell receptor (beta chain) is a study of T cells in Graves' hyperthyroidism and ophthalmopathy. Study-wide points: Separating ophthalmopathy from stable hyperthyroidism was achieved by a 13 V-J model.

Amplification of TCR beta CDR3 regions was performed using RNA transcripts as template. TCR CDR3 underwent first-round RT-PCR with the HTBI primer set. TCRdb re-analysed the multiplex PCR reads in MiXCR, keeping a single row per CDR3 protein. The table has roughly 150,000 distinct CDR3 sequences, over 8% seen once; the top ten hold over 20%. This clonotype has a count of ten or more. Its target is unknown. Input material: blood. The TCR was taken from a woman aged 18-35 years with Graves' hyperthyroidism that later progressed to Graves' ophthalmopathy.

The CDR3 coding sequence is TGTGCCAGCAGTTTATTCCCCCGGGACAGGGTGGAGAATAGCAATCAGCCCCAGCATTTT. Its translation: CASSLFPRDRVENSNQPQHF. The rearrangement joins TRBV27 to TRBJ1-5; 9 nucleotides align to TRBD1. The germline V gene has CDR1 MNHEY and CDR2 SMNVEV (reference sequence). The CDR3 has 20 amino acids. Trimming took 1 base from V and 0 from J; bases not matched to a gene: 13.